The 30 T cell receptor beta chains below all came from one sample that was sequenced in a study of blood T cell repertoires in COVID-19. Sequencing used immunoSEQ multiplex PCR; TCRdb keeps in-frame clones, though not all of them. The data show a few hundred thousand clones, roughly nine tenths seen once. The sample was PBMCs or T cells enriched from blood (not recorded which). Receptors originate from a woman between 45 and 60 years old who had recovered from COVID-19.

This chain joins TRBV7-3 and TRBJ2-1, with TRBD1 as a possible D gene (5 bases). Trimming shortened V by 4 bases and J by 4 bases, and 14 bases separated the two germline ends. Germline-derived CDR1 and CDR2 are SGHTA and FQGTGA. This CDR3 region has 15 residues. The CDR3 nucleotides are TGTGCCAGCAGCTCGATCAGGGCCGGTTACAATGAGCAGTTCTTC. Amino acids: CASSSIRAGYNEQFF.

This clone was seen a handful of times. The V and J genes are TRBV6-5 and TRBJ2-1, with 12 bases aligning to TRBD2. J gave up 4 bases and V 8 bases, and 0 bases lay outside the gene matches. The length of the CDR3 is 13 residues. Per the germline V gene, CDR1 is MNHEY and CDR2 is SVGAGI. In DNA, the CDR3 is TGTGCCAGCGGACTAGCGGGATACAATGAGCAGTTCTTC. It is translated as CASGLAGYNEQFF.

The chain couples TRBV5-1 to TRBJ2-1; the match to TRBD2 covers 8 bases. Germline CDR1 is SGHRS and CDR2 is YFSETQ. CDR3 length: 17 residues. V lost 4 bases and J lost 5; bases outside the gene matches: 14. The CDR3 is CASSPWGWREVDNEQFF. CDR3 bases: TGCGCCAGCAGCCCCTGGGGCTGGCGGGAGGTCGACAATGAGCAGTTCTTC.

The chain couples TRBV19 to TRBJ1-2, with D possibly being TRBD1 (5 bases). V lost 3 bases and J 7 bases, leaving 18 bases between the germline ends. Per germline, CDR1 LNHDA and CDR2 SQIVND (reference sequence). The length of the CDR3 is 15 residues. CDR3 protein: CASSINSADKRGYTF. The CDR3, as DNA: TGTGCCAGTAGTATCAATTCGGCGGACAAGCGTGGCTACACCTTC.

The rearrangement links TRBV7-3 to TRBJ2-7; tentatively, D is TRBD1 (6 bases). The CDR3 contains 15 residues. V shed 2 bases and J shed 4 bases, with 15 bases lying between them. Per the germline V gene, CDR1 is SGHTA and CDR2 is FQGTGA. In DNA, the CDR3 is TGTGCCAGCAGCTTATCTGGGGGCAGGGAGTACGAGCAGTACTTC. This encodes CASSLSGGREYEQYF.

The V call is TRBV5-1, the J call TRBJ2-1, with TRBD2 identical over 12 bases. Trimming took 3 bases from V and 8 from J; bases not matched to a gene: 9. The CDR3 has 16 residues. Germline CDR1 and CDR2: SGHRS and YFSETQ. The CDR3 here is CASSYETGTSGHEQFF. The CDR3 DNA reads TGCGCCAGCAGCTATGAAACCGGGACTAGCGGGCATGAGCAGTTCTTC.

The chain joins TRBV28 to TRBJ2-2, with TRBD2 identical over 10 bases. V trimming: 8 bases; J trimming: 3 bases; junction bases outside the gene matches: 12. Germline loops: CDR1 MDHEN, CDR2 SYDVKM. There are 17 residues in the CDR3. The CDR3 here is CASLSWPGTSDTGELFF. In DNA, the CDR3 is TGTGCCAGCTTATCATGGCCTGGGACTAGCGACACCGGGGAGCTGTTTTTT. The entire variable domain, with the rest obtained from reference TRBV28 and TRBJ2-2, is as follows: DVKVTQSSRYLVKRTGEKVFLECVQDMDHENMFWYRQDPGLGLRLIYFSYDVKMKEKGDIPEGYSVSREKKERFSLILESASTNQTSMYLCASLSWPGTSDTGELFFGEGSRLTVL.

This chain joins TRBV7-2 and TRBJ1-1; TRBD1 matches at 7 bases. V lost 6 bases, J lost 8 bases, and 9 bases stayed unmatched. The CDR3 has 13 residues. The germline gives CDR1 SGHTA, CDR2 FQGNSA. CDR3 amino acids: CASSHRDRPEAFF. The CDR3 nucleotides are TGTGCCAGCAGTCACAGGGACAGACCCGAAGCTTTCTTT.

V gene TRBV3-1 (or the pseudogene TRBV3-2) combines with J gene TRBJ1-1; D unclear. The CDR3 covers 15 residues. Trimming removed 0 bases from V and 11 bases from J, with 19 bases in between. Germline loops: CDR1 LGHDT, CDR2 YNNKEL (reference sequence). The CDR3 spells CASSQESLGGPTAFF. DNA for the CDR3: TGTGCCAGCAGCCAAGAAAGTTTAGGAGGCCCCACGGCTTTCTTT.

V is TRBV7-9 and J is TRBJ1-2, with D perhaps TRBD1 (6 bases). The CDR3 extends over 14 amino acids. Germline V gene data show CDR1 as SEHNR and CDR2 as FQNEAQ (reference sequence). V lost 5 bases, J lost 8 bases, and 18 bases lay in between. This CDR3 is CASSEPNRELGYTF. The CDR3 nucleotides are TGTGCCAGCAGCGAACCTAACAGGGAACTCGGCTACACCTTC.

The chain carries TRBV10-2 and TRBJ2-3; 10 bases line up with TRBD2. Germline V CDR1 and CDR2: WSHSY, SAAADI. V was clipped by 7 bases and J by 0 bases; unmatched bases: 7. This CDR3 spans 16 amino acids. The CDR3 loop reads CASTQTSGLSTDTQYF. As DNA, the CDR3 is TGCGCCAGCACTCAGACTAGCGGGCTTAGCACAGATACGCAGTATTTT.

The genes are TRBV7-9 and TRBJ2-7, with 7 bases fitting TRBD1. The germline gives CDR1 SEHNR, CDR2 FQNEAQ (reference sequence). V lost 7 bases to trimming and J lost 2 bases; unmatched junction nucleotides: 5. This CDR3 region has 13 residues. CDR3 loop: CASTKGQAYEQYF. As DNA, the CDR3 is TGTGCCAGCACCAAAGGACAGGCCTACGAGCAGTACTTC. Full variable domain (rest looked up from reference TRBV7-9 and TRBJ2-7): DTGVSQNPRHKITKRGQNVTFRCDPISEHNRLYWYRQTLGQGPEFLTYFQNEAQLEKSRLLSDRFSAERPKGSFSTLEIQRTEQGDSAMYLCASTKGQAYEQYFGPGTRLTVT.

This chain joins TRBV5-1 and TRBJ2-7, with TRBD2 matching over 13 bases. J was trimmed by 6 bases and V by 3 bases; bases with no gene match: 9. This CDR3 has 16 amino acids. Germline lookup yields CDR1 SGHRS and CDR2 YFSETQ. CDR3 protein: CASSYYGLAGDGEQYF. The CDR3 region has the DNA TGCGCCAGCAGCTACTACGGACTAGCGGGAGACGGCGAGCAGTACTTC.

The chain employs TRBV20-1 and TRBJ1-1; D not resolved. Germline loops: CDR1 DFQATT, CDR2 SNEGSKA (reference sequence). The CDR3 length is 11 residues. Trimming pared 5 bases from V and 7 bases from J, leaving 11 bases between. The CDR3 sequence: CSAEREFEAFF. DNA of the CDR3: TGCAGTGCTGAGCGGGAGTTTGAAGCTTTCTTT.

The V and J genes are TRBV15 and TRBJ1-1; D is ambiguous. V was shortened by 3 bases and J by 6 bases, with 11 bases between the two germline ends. The CDR3 extends over 13 amino acids. Germline values: CDR1 LNHNV, CDR2 YYDKDF (reference sequence). The CDR3 protein is CATSRSLKAEAFF. CDR3 in DNA: TGTGCCACCAGCAGGTCGCTAAAAGCTGAAGCTTTCTTT.

This chain joins TRBV29-1 and TRBJ2-2; 10 bases are a match to TRBD1. CDR3 length equals 14 residues. Germline V gives CDR1 SQVTM, CDR2 ANQGSEA. V dropped 4 bases and J dropped 4; count of bases not matched to a gene: 3. CDR3: CSVGDRGPTGELFF. In nucleotides, the CDR3 is TGCAGCGTTGGGGACAGGGGTCCCACCGGGGAGCTGTTTTTT.

The gene calls are TRBV28 and TRBJ2-7; 12 bases are a match to TRBD2. Trimming removed 8 bases from V and 0 bases from J; junction bases left unmatched: 2. CDR1 and CDR2 from the germline V gene are MDHEN and SYDVKM. The length of the CDR3 is 14 residues. CDR3 protein: CASRTSGISYEQYF. CDR3 in DNA: TGTGCCAGCCGGACTAGCGGGATCTCCTACGAGCAGTACTTC.

The V gene is TRBV24-1, the J gene TRBJ2-3; 8 bases agree with TRBD1. After removal of 6 bases from V and 4 bases from J, the junction contained 2 bases not matched to a gene. This CDR3 region has 13 residues. Looked up from germline, CDR1 is KGHDR and CDR2 is SFDVKD. The DNA of the CDR3 is TGTGCCACCAGTTCAGGGGGCGCAGATACGCAGTATTTT. Residues: CATSSGGADTQYF.

The rearrangement uses TRBV12-3 or TRBV12-4 and TRBJ1-2; 7 bases match TRBD1. V was clipped by 6 bases and J by 8 bases; unmatched bases: 9. This CDR3 has 13 residues. The CDR3 sequence is CASSQGVRGGYTF. CDR3 in DNA: TGTGCCAGCAGCCAGGGGGTGAGGGGCGGCTACACCTTC.

The rearrangement uses TRBV7-2 and TRBJ2-5; D may be TRBD1 (6 bases). CDR3 length: 16 residues. Trimming shortened V by 1 base and J by 5 bases, and 17 bases separated the two germline ends. CDR1 is SGHTA, CDR2 FQGNSA, per germline. The DNA for the CDR3 is TGTGCCAGCAGCTTAGGACTACAAAGTAGGGGGGAGACCCAGTACTTC. Protein sequence: CASSLGLQSRGETQYF. Combining the CDR3 with reference TRBV7-2 and TRBJ2-5 gives the whole variable domain GAGVSQSPSNKVTEKGKDVELRCDPISGHTALYWYRQSLGQGLEFLIYFQGNSAPDKSGLPSDRFSAERTGGSVSTLTIQRTQQEDSAVYLCASSLGLQSRGETQYFGPGTRLLVL.

The CDR3 region is CASTHLAGANTGELFF. In DNA form, the CDR3 reads TGTGCCAGCACCCACCTAGCGGGCGCGAACACCGGGGAGCTGTTTTTT. The V call is TRBV5-8, the J call TRBJ2-2, with 8 bases that match TRBD2. The CDR3 spans 16 residues. J was trimmed by 0 bases and V by 6 bases; bases with no gene match: 7. CDR1 is SGHTS, CDR2 YDEGEE, per germline. Full variable domain (missing parts from reference TRBV5-8 and TRBJ2-2): EAGVTQSPTHLIKTRGQQATLRCSPISGHTSVYWYQQALGLGLQFLLWYDEGEERNRGNFPPRFSGRQFPNYSSELNVNALELEDSALYLCASTHLAGANTGELFFGEGSRLTVL.

The chain has TRBV11-2 and TRBJ2-5, with D tentatively TRBD2 (6 bases). Germline V gene data show CDR1 as SGHAT and CDR2 as FQNNGV. CDR3 length equals 12 residues. Deletions cut 4 bases from V and 7 bases from J, with 10 bases between. The DNA for the CDR3 is TGTGCCAGCAGCTCACAGGAGGGGACCCAGTACTTC. Encoded protein: CASSSQEGTQYF.

The V call is TRBV7-3, the J call TRBJ2-2, with 8 bases matching TRBD2. CDR1 and CDR2 from the germline V gene are SGHTA and FQGTGA. CDR3 length: 14 amino acids. V was pared by 4 bases and J by 7 bases, with 5 bases of the junction left unmatched. The CDR3 is CASSSGGPYGELFF. The CDR3 DNA is TGTGCCAGCAGCTCGGGAGGGCCGTACGGGGAGCTGTTTTTT.

The chain is built from TRBV9 and TRBJ1-1, with TRBD1 matching 7 bases. The length of the CDR3 is 15 residues. Per the germline V gene, CDR1 is SGDLS and CDR2 is YYNGEE. V trimming: 0 bases; J trimming: 2 bases; junction bases outside the gene matches: 4. CDR3 in DNA: TGTGCCAGCAGCGTAGAGGGGGCAGGAAACACTGAAGCTTTCTTT. Protein sequence: CASSVEGAGNTEAFF. Full variable domain (rest looked up from reference TRBV9 and TRBJ1-1): DSGVTQTPKHLITATGQRVTLRCSPRSGDLSVYWYQQSLDQGLQFLIQYYNGEERAKGNILERFSAQQFPDLHSELNLSSLELGDSALYFCASSVEGAGNTEAFFGQGTRLTVV.

This clone was seen only once. The chain has TRBV28 and TRBJ2-7; D is unclear. This CDR3 is 12 amino acids long. The germline gives CDR1 MDHEN, CDR2 SYDVKM. The germline V and J ends were trimmed by 6 bases and 2 bases, with 8 bases remaining between them. The CDR3 protein is CASSTSTYEQYF. CDR3 nucleotide sequence: TGTGCCAGCAGCACTTCGACCTACGAGCAGTACTTC.

The V call is TRBV2, the J call TRBJ1-2; D gene uncertain. Trimming took 2 bases from V and 0 from J, leaving 10 bases between them. The germline V gene encodes CDR1 SNHLY and CDR2 FYNNEI. This CDR3 has 15 residues. The CDR3 spells CASSERQRSNYGYTF. The CDR3 DNA is TGTGCCAGCAGTGAACGGCAGCGCTCTAACTATGGCTACACCTTC.

This chain connects TRBV11-2 to TRBJ2-7; the D gene is possibly TRBD1 (5 bases). The V gene's germline CDR1 is SGHAT and CDR2 FQNNGV. This CDR3 is 13 amino acids long. The V and J ends lost 0 bases and 2 bases respectively, with 5 bases between them. CDR3 coding DNA: TGTGCCAGCAGCTTAGACAGGGCCTACGAGCAGTACTTC. The encoded protein is CASSLDRAYEQYF. The full variable domain, in which reference TRBV11-2 and TRBJ2-7 provide the parts outside the CDR3, is EAGVAQSPRYKIIEKRQSVAFWCNPISGHATLYWYQQILGQGPKLLIQFQNNGVVDDSQLPKDRFSAERLKGVDSTLKIQPAKLEDSAVYLCASSLDRAYEQYFGPGTRLTVT.

The chain combines TRBV5-1 with TRBJ1-1, with 9 bases matching TRBD1. Per the germline V gene, CDR1 is SGHRS and CDR2 is YFSETQ. Trimming cost V 0 bases and J 0 bases; bases outside gene matches: 3. The CDR3 runs to 16 residues. The DNA of the CDR3 is TGCGCCAGCAGCTTGGGGGGACAGGGTTTGAACACTGAAGCTTTCTTT. Its protein product is CASSLGGQGLNTEAFF.

Only one count was recorded for this clone. The chain recombines TRBV11-3 with TRBJ2-1; 8 bases are shared with TRBD1. Germline CDR1 is SGHNT and CDR2 is YENEEA. This CDR3 is 12 amino acids long. With V trimmed by 5 bases and J by 10 bases, 4 bases remained unmatched. The CDR3 DNA follows: TGTGCCAGCAGCACGACAGGGGCCGAGCAGTTCTTC. This gives the protein CASSTTGAEQFF.

The chain is built from TRBV20-1 and TRBJ2-5; the match to TRBD2 covers 14 bases. The length of the CDR3 is 15 residues. In germline, CDR1 is DFQATT, CDR2 SNEGSKA (reference sequence). After removal of 3 bases from V and 5 bases from J, the junction contained 5 bases not matched to a gene. The CDR3: CSASPWTSGRETQYF. CDR3 DNA sequence: TGCAGTGCTAGTCCATGGACTAGCGGGAGGGAGACCCAGTACTTC.